These T cell receptor beta chains were read from a single sample in a study of shared T cell receptors in the human thymus. Sequencing was performed with immunoSEQ multiplex PCR; in TCRdb, only in-frame clones are kept and a portion is missing. Here the sample spans some 760,000 clones, 75% to 90% being singletons. In addition, the sample was reused for a study of human thymus T cells.

The specimen was thymocytes. These receptors came from a girl under two years old with a congenital heart defect. The CDR3 runs from the conserved cysteine through the conserved F or W. A D gene is named only where the DNA matches it firmly. The size entry is marked missing in some rows and otherwise reads once, few, many or a size class.

d_call	cdr3_length	v_call	clone_size	j_call	cdr3_nt	cdr3_aa
TRBD1	17	TRBV19	-	TRBJ1-2	TGTGCCAGTAGTATAGACCGGACAGGTTTTCCTACCTATGGCTACACCTTC	CASSIDRTGFPTYGYTF
-	15	TRBV10-2	few	TRBJ2-2	TGCGCCAGCAGTGGTAGCACAGGGAGAACCGGGGAGCTGTTTTTT	CASSGSTGRTGELFF
TRBD1	15	TRBV9	-	TRBJ2-5	TGTGCCAGCAGCGCCAGACAGGGCCGGCGGGAGACCCAGTACTTC	CASSARQGRRETQYF
-	13	TRBV2	-	TRBJ1-4	TGTGCCAGCAGTGAAGGACAGGTGGAGAAACTGTTTTTT	CASSEGQVEKLFF
TRBD2	15	TRBV29-1	-	TRBJ2-1	TGCAGCGTCCGCATCTGGACTAGCGGCTACAATGAGCAGTTCTTC	CSVRIWTSGYNEQFF
-	15	TRBV4-3	few	TRBJ1-4	TGCGCCAGCAGCCAAGAAGGAGGAACTAATGAAAAACTGTTTTTT	CASSQEGGTNEKLFF
TRBD1	16	TRBV6-1	-	TRBJ1-5	TGTGCCAGCAGTGGGGACGGGACAGGTATACGCAAGCCCCAGCATTTT	CASSGDGTGIRKPQHF
-	13	TRBV30	-	TRBJ1-1	TGTGCCTGGAGTGTGGCGGGAAGCACTGAAGCTTTCTTT	CAWSVAGSTEAFF
-	15	TRBV27	-	TRBJ2-3	TGTGCCAGTCCCCTCCGGGACAAGTTCACAGATACGCAGTATTTT	CASPLRDKFTDTQYF
TRBD1	11	TRBV29-1	-	TRBJ1-1	TGCAGCGGCACAGGGGGCACTGAAGCTTTCTTT	CSGTGGTEAFF
-	14	TRBV4-3	-	TRBJ2-5	TGCGCCAGCAGCCAAGATAGAGGGAGGGAGACCCAGTACTTC	CASSQDRGRETQYF
TRBD1	16	TRBV5-6	-	TRBJ2-2	TGTGCCAGCAGCTTACCGACAGGGTTGAACACCGGGGAGCTGTTTTTT	CASSLPTGLNTGELFF
-	20	TRBV28	-	TRBJ1-3	TGTGCCAGCAGTTCTGGACGTAGAATATACAGGACAACGACTGGAAACACCATATATTTT	CASSSGRRIYRTTTGNTIYF
-	15	TRBV7-9	once	TRBJ2-7	TGTGCCAGCAGCTTAGTTTCTGGGCACAGTAACGAGCAGTACTTC	CASSLVSGHSNEQYF
TRBD1	16	TRBV6-1	-	TRBJ1-1	TGTGCCAGCAGTGGGCCAGGGGGCAAGTGGGGAACTGAAGCTTTCTTT	CASSGPGGKWGTEAFF
-	14	TRBV6-4	-	TRBJ2-3	TGTGCCAGCAGTCAAGGCAGGGCTAGTGATACGCAGTATTTT	CASSQGRASDTQYF
TRBD2	19	TRBV7-2	-	TRBJ2-1	TGTGCCAGCAGCTTATCCTTGAAAACCGGGACTAGCGTATACAATGAGCAGTTCTTC	CASSLSLKTGTSVYNEQFF
-	17	TRBV14	-	TRBJ2-1	TGTGCCAGCAGCCAAGCCAATAAGGGGGTCGCCTACAATGAGCAGTTCTTC	CASSQANKGVAYNEQFF
-	13	TRBV27	-	TRBJ2-1	TGTGCCAGCAGTTTTCAGGTTCGGAATGAGCAGTTCTTC	CASSFQVRNEQFF
TRBD2	17	TRBV6-1	-	TRBJ2-1	TGTGCCAGCAGTGGGGGACTAGCGGGGGTCTCCTACAATGAGCAGTTCTTC	CASSGGLAGVSYNEQFF
TRBD1	18	TRBV27	-	TRBJ2-7	TGTGCCAGCAGACCCCAACGACAAAGACAGGGGCCGTGCTACGAGCAGTACTTC	CASRPQRQRQGPCYEQYF
-	15	TRBV5-8	few	TRBJ1-6	TGTGCCAGCAGCCGTGCCGGGTTTGTCTATTCACCCCTCCACTTT	CASSRAGFVYSPLHF
TRBD1	17	TRBV27	-	TRBJ1-6	TGTGCCAGCAGTTTACGCCACTCAGGACAGGCCAATTCACCCCTCCACTTT	CASSLRHSGQANSPLHF
-	15	TRBV2	-	TRBJ2-5	TGTGCCAGCAGAGAAGGATATGAGGGCGAAGAGACCCAGTACTTC	CASREGYEGEETQYF
-	14	TRBV29-1	-	TRBJ2-3	TGCAGCGTCGGAGTCCCGAGACAGACAGATACGCAGTATTTT	CSVGVPRQTDTQYF
-	14	TRBV30	-	TRBJ1-6	TGTGCCTGGAGTGGAGGCCCGAGGGATTCACCCCTCCACTTT	CAWSGGPRDSPLHF
-	13	TRBV5-5	-	TRBJ2-7	TGTGCCAGCAGCTTGGCCGTAACTTACGAGCAGTACTTC	CASSLAVTYEQYF
TRBD1	13	TRBV6-6	-	TRBJ1-2	TGTGCCAGCAGCGGACAGGGAATTTATGGCTACACCTTC	CASSGQGIYGYTF
-	14	TRBV28	few	TRBJ2-1	TGTGCCAGCAGGGACACAGTCTCCTACAATGAGCAGTTCTTC	CASRDTVSYNEQFF
-	19	TRBV5-4	-	TRBJ2-6	TGTGCCAGCAGCGTGTTTCTTACGACCCAGGGCAATGGGGCCAACGTCCTGACTTTC	CASSVFLTTQGNGANVLTF
-	16	TRBV5-6	-	TRBJ1-3	TGTGCCAGCACCGGGGGGGAGGGTACCTCTGGAAACACCATATATTTT	CASTGGEGTSGNTIYF
-	18	TRBV7-3	few	TRBJ1-1	TGTGCCAGCAGCTTACCTAAGCAGGGGCCCCGTAGGAACACTGAAGCTTTCTTT	CASSLPKQGPRRNTEAFF
-	12	TRBV10-3	-	TRBJ2-7	TGTGCCGTATCGGGTCGCTTCCCCGAGCAGTACTTC	CAVSGRFPEQYF
TRBD1	14	TRBV9	-	TRBJ1-4	TGTGCCAGCAGCAGGACAGGAATAGGTGAAAAACTGTTTTTT	CASSRTGIGEKLFF
-	14	TRBV28	-	TRBJ1-4	TGTGCCAGCAGCTCCACAGCAACTAATGAAAAACTGTTTTTT	CASSSTATNEKLFF
TRBD1	13	TRBV10-3	-	TRBJ1-4	TGTGCCATCAGTGAGGCAGGGGGTGAAAAACTGTTTTTT	CAISEAGGEKLFF
TRBD1	18	TRBV5-5	few	TRBJ1-2	TGTGCCAGCAGCCGCTTTTTTACACCCCTGGACAGGAACTATGGCTACACCTTC	CASSRFFTPLDRNYGYTF
-	12	TRBV28	-	TRBJ2-7	TGTGCCAGCAGTTGGAGCTCCTACGAGCAGTACTTC	CASSWSSYEQYF
TRBD1	17	TRBV7-9	-	TRBJ1-3	TGTGCCAGCAGCCTACTCGACAGGGGAGAACTTGGAAACACCATATATTTT	CASSLLDRGELGNTIYF
-	13	TRBV7-9	-	TRBJ1-3	TGTGCCAGCGCTGAGACAGGTGGAAACACCATATATTTT	CASAETGGNTIYF
TRBD2	17	TRBV18	-	TRBJ2-5	TGTGCCAGCTCGCCTGATCCGGGACTAGCGGGGGCAGAGACCCAGTACTTC	CASSPDPGLAGAETQYF
-	13	TRBV27	-	TRBJ2-1	TGTGCCAGTGAGGGTACTGTCAACAATGAGCAGTTCTTC	CASEGTVNNEQFF